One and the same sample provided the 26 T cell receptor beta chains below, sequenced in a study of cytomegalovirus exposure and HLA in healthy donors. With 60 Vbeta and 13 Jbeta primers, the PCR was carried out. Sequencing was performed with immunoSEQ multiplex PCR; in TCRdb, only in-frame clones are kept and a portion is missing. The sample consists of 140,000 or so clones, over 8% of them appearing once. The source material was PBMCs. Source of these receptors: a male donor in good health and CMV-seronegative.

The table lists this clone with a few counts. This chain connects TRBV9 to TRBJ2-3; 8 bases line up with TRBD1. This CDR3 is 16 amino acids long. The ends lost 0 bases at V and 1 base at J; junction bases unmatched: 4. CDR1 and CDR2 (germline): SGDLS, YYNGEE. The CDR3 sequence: CASSVGLGQGTDTQYF. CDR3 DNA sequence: TGTGCCAGCAGCGTAGGTTTGGGACAGGGCACAGATACGCAGTATTTT.

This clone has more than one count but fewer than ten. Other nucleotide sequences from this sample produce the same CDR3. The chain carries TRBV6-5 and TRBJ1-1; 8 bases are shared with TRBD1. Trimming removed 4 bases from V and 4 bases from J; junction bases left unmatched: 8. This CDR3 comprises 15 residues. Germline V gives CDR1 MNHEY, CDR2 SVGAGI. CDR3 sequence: CASSFTGTGSTEAFF. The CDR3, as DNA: TGTGCCAGCAGTTTTACCGGGACAGGCTCCACTGAAGCTTTCTTT.

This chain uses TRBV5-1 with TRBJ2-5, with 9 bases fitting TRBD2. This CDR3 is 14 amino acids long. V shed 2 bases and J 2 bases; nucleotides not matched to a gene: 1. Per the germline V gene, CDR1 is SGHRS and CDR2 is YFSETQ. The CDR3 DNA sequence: TGCGCCAGCAGCTTAGCGGGAGGTCAAGAGACCCAGTACTTC. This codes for CASSLAGGQETQYF.

Written as DNA, the CDR3 is TGCGCCAGCAGCCAAGATCCCTCCCGGTGGGAGCAGTACTTC. Its protein product is CASSQDPSRWEQYF. The chain joins TRBV4-1 to TRBJ2-7, with D unclear. V lost 0 bases and J lost 7, with 13 bases in between. Per germline, CDR1 MGHRA and CDR2 YSYEKL. The CDR3 length is 14 residues.

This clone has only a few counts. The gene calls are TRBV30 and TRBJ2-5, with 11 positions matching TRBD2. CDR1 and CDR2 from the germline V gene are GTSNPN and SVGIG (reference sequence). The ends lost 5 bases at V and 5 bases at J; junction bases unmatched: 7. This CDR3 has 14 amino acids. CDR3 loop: CAWDDLAGGETQYF. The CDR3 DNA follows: TGTGCCTGGGATGACTTAGCGGGGGGGGAGACCCAGTACTTC. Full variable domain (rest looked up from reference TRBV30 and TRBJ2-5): SQTIHQWPATLVQPVGSPLSLECTVEGTSNPNLYWYRQAAGRGLQLLFYSVGIGQISSEVPQNLSASRPQDRQFILSSKKLLLSDSGFYLCAWDDLAGGETQYFGPGTRLLVL.

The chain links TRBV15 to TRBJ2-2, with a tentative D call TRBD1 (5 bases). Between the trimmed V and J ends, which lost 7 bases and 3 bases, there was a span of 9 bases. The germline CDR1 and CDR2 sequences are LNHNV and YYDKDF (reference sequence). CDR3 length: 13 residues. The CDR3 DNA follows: TGTGCCACCAAAGGGGCCTACACCGGGGAGCTGTTTTTT. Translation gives CATKGAYTGELFF.

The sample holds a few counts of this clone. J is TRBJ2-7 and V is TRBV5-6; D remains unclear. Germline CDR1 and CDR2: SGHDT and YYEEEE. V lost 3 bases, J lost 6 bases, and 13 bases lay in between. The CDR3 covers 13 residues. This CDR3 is CASSSRYRPEQYF. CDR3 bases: TGTGCCAGCAGCTCGCGGTACCGCCCCGAGCAGTACTTC.

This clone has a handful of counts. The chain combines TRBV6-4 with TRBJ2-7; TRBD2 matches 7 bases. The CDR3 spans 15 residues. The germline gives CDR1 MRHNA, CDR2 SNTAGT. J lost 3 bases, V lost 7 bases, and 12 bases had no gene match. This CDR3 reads CASTPFRDYIYEQYF. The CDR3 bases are TGTGCCAGCACCCCGTTCCGGGACTACATCTACGAGCAGTACTTC.

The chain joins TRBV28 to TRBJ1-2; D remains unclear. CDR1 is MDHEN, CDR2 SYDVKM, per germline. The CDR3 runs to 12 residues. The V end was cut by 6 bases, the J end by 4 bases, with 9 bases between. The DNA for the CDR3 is TGTGCCAGCAGGCTTAGCTTCTATGGCTACACCTTC. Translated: CASRLSFYGYTF.

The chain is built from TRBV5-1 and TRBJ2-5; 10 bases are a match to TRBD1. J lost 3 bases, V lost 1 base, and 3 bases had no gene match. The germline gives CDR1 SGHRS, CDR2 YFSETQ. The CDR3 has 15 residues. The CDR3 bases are TGCGCCAGCAGCTTGTCCGGGACAGGGGAAGAGACCCAGTACTTC. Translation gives CASSLSGTGEETQYF.

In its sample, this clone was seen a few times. The CDR3 spells CATSRDPGTRETQYF. DNA for the CDR3: TGTGCCACCAGCAGAGATCCGGGGACTAGGGAGACCCAGTACTTC. The V call is TRBV15, the J call TRBJ2-5, with 8 bases lining up with TRBD2. The CDR3 has 15 amino acids. CDR1 and CDR2 (germline): LNHNV, YYDKDF (reference sequence). Unmatched junction bases numbered 5, after V lost 0 bases and J lost 5 bases.

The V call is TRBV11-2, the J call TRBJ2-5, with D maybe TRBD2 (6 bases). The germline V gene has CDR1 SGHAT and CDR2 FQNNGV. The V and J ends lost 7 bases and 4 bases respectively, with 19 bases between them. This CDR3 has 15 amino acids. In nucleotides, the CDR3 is TGTGCCAGCACCCGGGGGACCCCCACAGGAGAGACCCAGTACTTC. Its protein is CASTRGTPTGETQYF.

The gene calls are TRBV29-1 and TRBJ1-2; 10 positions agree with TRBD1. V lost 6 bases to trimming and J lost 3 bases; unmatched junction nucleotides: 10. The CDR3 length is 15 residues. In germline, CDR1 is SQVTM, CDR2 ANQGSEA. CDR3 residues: CSVLGTGDWDYGYTF. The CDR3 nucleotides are TGCAGCGTCCTCGGGACAGGGGATTGGGACTATGGCTACACCTTC.

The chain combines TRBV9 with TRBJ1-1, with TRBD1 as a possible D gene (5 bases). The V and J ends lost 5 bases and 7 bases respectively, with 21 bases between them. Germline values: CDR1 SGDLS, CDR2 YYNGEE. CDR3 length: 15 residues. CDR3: CASRPPEGGGGEAFF. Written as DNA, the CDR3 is TGTGCCAGCAGGCCCCCAGAAGGCGGGGGAGGTGAAGCTTTCTTT.

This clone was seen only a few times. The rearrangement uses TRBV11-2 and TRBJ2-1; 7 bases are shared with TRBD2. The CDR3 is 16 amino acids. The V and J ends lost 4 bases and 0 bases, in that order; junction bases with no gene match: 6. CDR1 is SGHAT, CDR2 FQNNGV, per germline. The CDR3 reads CASSYSGTFSYNEQFF. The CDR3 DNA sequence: TGTGCCAGCAGCTACAGCGGGACTTTCTCCTACAATGAGCAGTTCTTC.

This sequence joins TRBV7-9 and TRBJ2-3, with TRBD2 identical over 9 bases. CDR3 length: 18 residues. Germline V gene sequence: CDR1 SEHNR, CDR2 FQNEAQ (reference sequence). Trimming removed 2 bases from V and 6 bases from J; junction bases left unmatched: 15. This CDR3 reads CASSLLVGGGASMDTQYF. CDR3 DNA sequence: TGTGCCAGCAGCTTACTTGTGGGCGGGGGGGCCTCAATGGATACGCAGTATTTT.

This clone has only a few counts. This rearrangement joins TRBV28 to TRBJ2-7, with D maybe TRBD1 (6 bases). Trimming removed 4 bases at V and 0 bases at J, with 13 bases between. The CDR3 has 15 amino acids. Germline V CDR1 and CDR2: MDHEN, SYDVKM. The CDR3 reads CASSSRTVSSYEQYF. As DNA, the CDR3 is TGTGCCAGCAGTTCTCGGACAGTTTCCTCCTACGAGCAGTACTTC.

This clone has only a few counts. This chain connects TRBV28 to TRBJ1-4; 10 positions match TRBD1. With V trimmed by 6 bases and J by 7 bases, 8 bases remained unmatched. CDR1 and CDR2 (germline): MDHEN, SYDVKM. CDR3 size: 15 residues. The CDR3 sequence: CASSPQTGGIEKLFF. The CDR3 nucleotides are TGTGCCAGCAGCCCCCAGACAGGGGGCATTGAAAAACTGTTTTTT.

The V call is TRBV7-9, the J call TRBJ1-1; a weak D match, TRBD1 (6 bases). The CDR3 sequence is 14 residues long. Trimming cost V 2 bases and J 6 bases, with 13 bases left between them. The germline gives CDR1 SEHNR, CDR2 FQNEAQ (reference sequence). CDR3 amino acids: CASSLSQGFAEAFF. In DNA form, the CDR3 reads TGTGCCAGCAGCTTATCACAGGGTTTCGCTGAAGCTTTCTTT.

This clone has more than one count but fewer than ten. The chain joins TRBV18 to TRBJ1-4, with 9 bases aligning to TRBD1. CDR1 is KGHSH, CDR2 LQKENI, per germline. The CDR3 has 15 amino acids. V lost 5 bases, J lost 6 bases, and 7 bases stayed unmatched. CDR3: CASSGIRDRDEKLFF. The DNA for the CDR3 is TGTGCCAGCTCAGGTATCCGGGACAGGGATGAAAAACTGTTTTTT.

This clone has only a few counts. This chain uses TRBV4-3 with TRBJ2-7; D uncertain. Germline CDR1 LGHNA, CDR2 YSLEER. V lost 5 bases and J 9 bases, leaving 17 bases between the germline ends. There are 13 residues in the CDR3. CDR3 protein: CASSYRVFAGQYF. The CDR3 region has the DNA TGCGCCAGCAGCTACCGGGTCTTTGCCGGGCAGTACTTC.

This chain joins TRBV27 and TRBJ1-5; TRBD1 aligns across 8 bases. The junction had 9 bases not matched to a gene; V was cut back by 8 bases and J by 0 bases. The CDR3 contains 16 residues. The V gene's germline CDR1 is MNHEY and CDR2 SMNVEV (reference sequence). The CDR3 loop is CASGQGPSYSNQPQHF. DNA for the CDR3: TGTGCCAGCGGACAGGGCCCATCGTATAGCAATCAGCCCCAGCATTTT.

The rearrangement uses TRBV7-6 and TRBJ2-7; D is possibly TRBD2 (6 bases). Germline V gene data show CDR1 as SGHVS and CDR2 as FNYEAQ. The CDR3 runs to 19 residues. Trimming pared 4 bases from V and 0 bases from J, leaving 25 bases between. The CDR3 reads CASSWEASARLLSSYEQYF. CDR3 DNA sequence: TGTGCCAGCAGCTGGGAGGCTAGCGCCCGTCTCCTGAGCTCCTACGAGCAGTACTTC.

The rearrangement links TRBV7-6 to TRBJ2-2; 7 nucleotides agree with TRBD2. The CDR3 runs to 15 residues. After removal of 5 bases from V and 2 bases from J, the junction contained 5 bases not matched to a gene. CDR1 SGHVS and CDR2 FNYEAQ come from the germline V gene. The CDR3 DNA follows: TGTGCCAGCAGCCCGACTAGCCATAACACCGGGGAGCTGTTTTTT. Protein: CASSPTSHNTGELFF.

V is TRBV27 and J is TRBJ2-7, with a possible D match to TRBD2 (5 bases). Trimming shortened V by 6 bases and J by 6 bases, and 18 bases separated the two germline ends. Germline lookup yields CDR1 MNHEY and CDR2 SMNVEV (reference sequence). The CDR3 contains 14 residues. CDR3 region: CASSSYSGGFEQYF. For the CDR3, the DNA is TGTGCCAGCAGCTCTTATTCCGGCGGGTTCGAGCAGTACTTC.

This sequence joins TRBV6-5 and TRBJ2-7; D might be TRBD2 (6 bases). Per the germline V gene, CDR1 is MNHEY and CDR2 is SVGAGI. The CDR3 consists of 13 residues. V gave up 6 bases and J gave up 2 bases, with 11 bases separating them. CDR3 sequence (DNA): TGTGCCAGCAGGCGGGGCAGGGCCTACGAGCAGTACTTC. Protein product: CASRRGRAYEQYF.